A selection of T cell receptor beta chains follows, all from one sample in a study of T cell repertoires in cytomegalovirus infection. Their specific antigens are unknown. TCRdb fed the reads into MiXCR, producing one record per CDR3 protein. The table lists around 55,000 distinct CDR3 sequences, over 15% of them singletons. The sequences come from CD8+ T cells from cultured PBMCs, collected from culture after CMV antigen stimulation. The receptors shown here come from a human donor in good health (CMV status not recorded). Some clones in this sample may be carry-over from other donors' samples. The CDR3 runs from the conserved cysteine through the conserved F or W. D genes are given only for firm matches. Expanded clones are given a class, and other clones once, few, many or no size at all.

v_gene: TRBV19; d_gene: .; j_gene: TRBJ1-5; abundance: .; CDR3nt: TGTGCCAGTAGTAAAAGAACGGGGGGGAGCAATCAGCCCCAGCATTTT; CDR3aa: CASSKRTGGSNQPQHF
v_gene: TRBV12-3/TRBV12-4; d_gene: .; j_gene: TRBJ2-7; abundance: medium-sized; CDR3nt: TGTGCCAGCAGTCCTCGGGCGGTCTCCTACGAGCAGTACTTC; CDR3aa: CASSPRAVSYEQYF
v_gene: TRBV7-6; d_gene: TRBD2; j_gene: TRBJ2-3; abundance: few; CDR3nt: TGTGCCAGCAGCTTATATGGGCTAGCGGGGGCTAGCACAGATACGCAGTATTTT; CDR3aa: CASSLYGLAGASTDTQYF
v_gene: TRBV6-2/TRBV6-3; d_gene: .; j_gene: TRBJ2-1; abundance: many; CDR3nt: TGTGCCAGCAGTTATGTGGAGTATCGTGGTGAGCAGTTCTTC; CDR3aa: CASSYVEYRGEQFF
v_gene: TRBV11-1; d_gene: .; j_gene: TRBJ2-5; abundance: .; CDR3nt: TGTGCCAGCAGCTTAGGTTGGCAGCAGCAAGAGACCCAGTACTTC; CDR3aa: CASSLGWQQQETQYF
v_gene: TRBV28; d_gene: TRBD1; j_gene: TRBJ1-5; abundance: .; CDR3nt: TGTGCCAGCAGTTTATACAGGGGGCCTTATCAGCCCCAGCATTTT; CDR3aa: CASSLYRGPYQPQHF
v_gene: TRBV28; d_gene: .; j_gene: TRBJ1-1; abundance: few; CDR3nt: TGTGCCAGCAGTCCCCCTGGGGTAGCTGAAGCTTTCTTT; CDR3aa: CASSPPGVAEAFF
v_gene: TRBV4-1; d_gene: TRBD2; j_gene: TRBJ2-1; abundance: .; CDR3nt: TGCGCCAGCAGCCAAGACTCCGGGACTAAGTTGAGGAATGAGCAGTTCTTC; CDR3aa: CASSQDSGTKLRNEQFF
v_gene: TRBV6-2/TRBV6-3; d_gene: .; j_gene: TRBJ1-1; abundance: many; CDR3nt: TGTGCCAGCAGCCGAAGACAGCGCACTGAAGCTTTCTTT; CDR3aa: CASSRRQRTEAFF
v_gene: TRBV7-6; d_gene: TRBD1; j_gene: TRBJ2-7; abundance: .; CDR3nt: TGTGCCAGCAGCTTACCCCCCGGGACAGGGTTCCACGAGCAGTACTTC; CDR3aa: CASSLPPGTGFHEQYF
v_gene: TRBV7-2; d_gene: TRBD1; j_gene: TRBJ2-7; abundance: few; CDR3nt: TGTGCCAGCACCAGGGGGACAGGGCGCTCCTACGAGCAGTACTTC; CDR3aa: CASTRGTGRSYEQYF
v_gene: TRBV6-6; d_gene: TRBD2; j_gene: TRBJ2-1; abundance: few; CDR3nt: TGTGCCAGCAGTGATGGGACTAGCGTAGCAAATGAGCAGTTCTTC; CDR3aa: CASSDGTSVANEQFF
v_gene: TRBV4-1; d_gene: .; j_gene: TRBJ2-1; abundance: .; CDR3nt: TGCGCCAGCAGCCAAACCGGGCCCAACAATGAGCAGTTCTTC; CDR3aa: CASSQTGPNNEQFF
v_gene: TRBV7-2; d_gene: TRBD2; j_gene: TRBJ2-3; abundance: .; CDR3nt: TGTGCCAGCAGCTTAAGGCGGGGGGGCACAGATACGCAGTATTTT; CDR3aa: CASSLRRGGTDTQYF
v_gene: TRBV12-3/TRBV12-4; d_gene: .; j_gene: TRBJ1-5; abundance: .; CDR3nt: TGTGCCAGCAGACCGACCGGGGATTATAGCAATCAGCCCCAGCATTTT; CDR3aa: CASRPTGDYSNQPQHF
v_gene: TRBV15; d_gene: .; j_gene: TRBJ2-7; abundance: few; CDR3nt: TGTGCCACCAGCAGAGATCGGGACATCTCCTACGAGCAGTACTTC; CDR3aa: CATSRDRDISYEQYF
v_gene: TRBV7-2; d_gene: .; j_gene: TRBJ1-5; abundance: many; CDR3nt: TGTGCCAGCAGCTTAGCGAGCGATCAGCCCCAGCATTTT; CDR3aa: CASSLASDQPQHF
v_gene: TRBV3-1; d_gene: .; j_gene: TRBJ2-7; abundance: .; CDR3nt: TGTGCCAGCTCGTCCACACGGCGGGACACCTACGAGCAGTACTTC; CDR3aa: CASSSTRRDTYEQYF
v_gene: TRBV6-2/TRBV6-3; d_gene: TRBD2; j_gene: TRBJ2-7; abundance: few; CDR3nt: TGTGCCAGCAGTTTCACCCCGAAGCGGGGGGCCTTCTACGAGCAGTACTTC; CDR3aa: CASSFTPKRGAFYEQYF
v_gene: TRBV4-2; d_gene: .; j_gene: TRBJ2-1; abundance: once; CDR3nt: TGTGCCAGCAGCCAAGAGGGACCAGATGAGCAGTTCTTC; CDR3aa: CASSQEGPDEQFF
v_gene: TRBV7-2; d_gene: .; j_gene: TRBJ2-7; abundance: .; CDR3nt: TGTGCCAGCAGCTTAGCGGGGAACTCCTACGAGCAGTACTTC; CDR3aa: CASSLAGNSYEQYF
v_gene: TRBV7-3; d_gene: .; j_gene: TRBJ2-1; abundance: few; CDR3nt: TGTGCCAGCAGCTTAAGGGGGCCGAGCTCCTACAATGAGCAGTTCTTC; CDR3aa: CASSLRGPSSYNEQFF
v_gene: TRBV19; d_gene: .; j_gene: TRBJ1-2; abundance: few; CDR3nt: TGTGCCAGTAGAACGGAAAGAAGGGCTAACTATGGCTACACCTTC; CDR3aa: CASRTERRANYGYTF
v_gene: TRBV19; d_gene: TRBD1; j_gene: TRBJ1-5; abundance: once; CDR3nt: TGTGCCAGTAGCCTGACAGGGATTGAGCCCCAGCATTTT; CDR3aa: CASSLTGIEPQHF
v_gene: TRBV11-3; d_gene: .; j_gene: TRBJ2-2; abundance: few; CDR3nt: TGTGCCAGCGAGCAGGGACAACCGAACACCGGGGAGCTGTTTTTT; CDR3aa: CASEQGQPNTGELFF
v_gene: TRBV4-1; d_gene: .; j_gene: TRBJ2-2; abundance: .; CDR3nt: TGCGCCAGCACGATACCAGGGTCCTACACCGGGGAGCTGTTTTTT; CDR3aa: CASTIPGSYTGELFF
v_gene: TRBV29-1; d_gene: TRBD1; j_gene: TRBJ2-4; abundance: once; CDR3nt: TGCAGCGTTGAATTAGGGACAGGGTGGGGCAAAAACATTCAGTACTTC; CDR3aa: CSVELGTGWGKNIQYF
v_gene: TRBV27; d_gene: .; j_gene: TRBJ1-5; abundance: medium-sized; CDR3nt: TGTGCCAGCAGGAGGGGGGATCAGCCCCAGCATTTT; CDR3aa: CASRRGDQPQHF
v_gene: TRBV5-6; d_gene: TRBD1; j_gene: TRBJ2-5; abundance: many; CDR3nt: TGTGCCAGCAGTTACGACAGGGAAGAGACCCAGTACTTC; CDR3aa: CASSYDREETQYF
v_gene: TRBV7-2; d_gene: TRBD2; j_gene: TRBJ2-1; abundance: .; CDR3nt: TGTGCCAGCACCTTGACTAGCGGGGACGGCAATGAGCAGTTCTTC; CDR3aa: CASTLTSGDGNEQFF
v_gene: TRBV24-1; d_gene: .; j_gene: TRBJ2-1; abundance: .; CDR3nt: TGTGCCACCGTCCCCGGAGGGAGCTCCTACAATGAGCAGTTCTTC; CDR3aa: CATVPGGSSYNEQFF
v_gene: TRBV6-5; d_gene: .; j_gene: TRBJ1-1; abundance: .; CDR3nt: TGTGCCAGCAGTTACAGGGGCGTTGAAGCTTTCTTT; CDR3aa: CASSYRGVEAFF
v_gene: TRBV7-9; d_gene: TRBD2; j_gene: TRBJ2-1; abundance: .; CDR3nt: TGTGCCAGCAGCCCGCGACTAGCGGGGGGGCAGTTGAATGAGCAGTTCTTC; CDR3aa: CASSPRLAGGQLNEQFF
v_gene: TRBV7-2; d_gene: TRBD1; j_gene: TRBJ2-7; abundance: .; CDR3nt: TGTGCCAGCAGCTTGAGGGACAGTTACGCTTCCTACGAGCAGTACTTC; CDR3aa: CASSLRDSYASYEQYF
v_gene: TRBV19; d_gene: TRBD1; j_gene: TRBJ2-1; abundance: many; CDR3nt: TGTGCCAGTAGTCGCATCGGGACAGGGTCTTACGTCCACAATGAGCAGTTCTTC; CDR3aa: CASSRIGTGSYVHNEQFF
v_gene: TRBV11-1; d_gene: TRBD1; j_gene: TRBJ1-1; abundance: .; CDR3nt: TGTGCCAGCAGCCGTGAGGACAGGGTTTCTGAAGCTTTCTTT; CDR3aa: CASSREDRVSEAFF
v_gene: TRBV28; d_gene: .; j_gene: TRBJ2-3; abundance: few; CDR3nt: TGTGCCAGCAGTTCCGACAGCGCCCTAGATACGCAGTATTTT; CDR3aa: CASSSDSALDTQYF
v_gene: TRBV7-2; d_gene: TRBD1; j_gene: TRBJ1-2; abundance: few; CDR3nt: TGTGCCAGCAGCGGAAGGGACAGGGATGTCTATGGCTACACCTTC; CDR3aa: CASSGRDRDVYGYTF
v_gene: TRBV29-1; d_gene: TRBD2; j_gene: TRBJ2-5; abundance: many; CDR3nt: TGCAGCGTTGATGGCTTTAGCGGGAGGGGGCTAGATAGAGAGACCCAGTACTTC; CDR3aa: CSVDGFSGRGLDRETQYF
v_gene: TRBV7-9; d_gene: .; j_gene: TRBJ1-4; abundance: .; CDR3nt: TGTGCCAGCAGCTCCAACACTCAGGGGAGCCAGGAAAAACTGTTTTTT; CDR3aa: CASSSNTQGSQEKLFF
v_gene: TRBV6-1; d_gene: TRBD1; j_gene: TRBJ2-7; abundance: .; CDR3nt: TGTGCCAGCAGTGGACAGGGTGGAACCTACGAGCAGTACTTC; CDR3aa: CASSGQGGTYEQYF
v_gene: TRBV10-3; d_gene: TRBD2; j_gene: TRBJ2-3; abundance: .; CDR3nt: TGTGCCATCAGTGAAGCGGGGGGGGGGACAGATACGCAGTATTTT; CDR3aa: CAISEAGGGTDTQYF